The TCR beta chain under discussion was sequenced for a study of neurological immune-mediated disorders. The table lists this clonotype with many counts. Its specificity is unknown. The cDNA came from 5'RACE, which used 10-nucleotide random UMIs. TCRdb called the 5' RACE reads again in MiXCR, with one record for every CDR3 protein. This sample has fewer than 20,000 distinct CDR3 sequences, with over 8.5% found just once. Study outcomes and limitations: There were no CDR3 amino acid sequences shared by expanded clones across subjects, a result suggesting private repertoires in all groups.

A blood bank in Maryland, USA, provided the volunteers who served as healthy controls. The cell input for sorted libraries was 900,000 to 1,000,000, and those cells were CD4+ or CD8+ T cells. CDR1 and CDR2 from the germline V gene are SQVTM and ANQGSEA. The V gene lost 3 bases and the J gene lost 5 bases, with 8 bases spanning the gap. This CDR3 has 11 residues. The sample was CD8+ T cells from blood. This clonotype originated in a woman in her forties or fifties in good health. This sequence joins TRBV29-1 and TRBJ2-7; no clear D. The CDR3 spells CSVDRNHEQYF. Here the CDR3 DNA reads TGCAGCGTTGATCGTAACCACGAGCAGTACTTC.